These 26 T cell receptor beta chains were all obtained from the same sample, sequenced in a study of shared clonotypes between healthy human individuals (dated by TCRdb to the early 2020s). Library preparation used the immunoSEQ multiplex PCR assay. Held by TCRdb, this immuneACCESS table contains in-frame sequences only and omits some clones. Under half of the omission traces to an unresolved V gene where checked; the cause of the rest is unknown. The sample contains approximately 1.5 million clones, just under 99% of them found a single time. The ten largest clones take up approximately 0.38% of the sample. Sequences were obtained from naive CD4+ T cells sorted from blood. This specimen's cell subset or site label, interpreted: CD45RA+ positively selected. These receptors originate from a man aged 25 to 45 in good health.

The J gene is TRBJ1-4, the V gene TRBV4-1, with no clear D. Germline V lookup: CDR1 MGHRA, CDR2 YSYEKL. The length of the CDR3 is 14 residues. Between the trimmed V and J ends, which lost 0 bases and 3 bases, there was a span of 5 bases. CDR3 in DNA: TGCGCCAGCAGCCAAGATTTCGCTAATGAAAAACTGTTTTTT. Translating gives CASSQDFANEKLFF.

The gene calls are TRBV6-5 and TRBJ2-7, with a weak D call TRBD2 (5 bases). This CDR3 has 13 amino acids. V gave up 6 bases and J gave up 4 bases, with 13 bases separating them. The V gene's germline CDR1 is MNHEY and CDR2 SVGAGI. CDR3 in amino acids: CASRPEDFYEQYF. The DNA of the CDR3 is TGTGCCAGCAGACCCGAGGACTTTTACGAGCAGTACTTC.

The chain combines TRBV4-3 with TRBJ2-1; possibly TRBD2 for D (5 bases). Germline V gives CDR1 LGHNA, CDR2 YSLEER. The V end was cut by 0 bases, the J end by 2 bases, with 11 bases between. This CDR3 contains 16 residues. The CDR3 loop reads CASSQDRFGTYNEQFF. CDR3 DNA sequence: TGCGCCAGCAGCCAAGATCGTTTCGGGACCTACAATGAGCAGTTCTTC.

This clone was picked up one time. The V and J genes are TRBV13 and TRBJ2-7; 8 bases match TRBD1. This CDR3 spans 19 amino acids. V lost 5 bases to trimming and J lost 3 bases; unmatched junction nucleotides: 21. Germline V CDR1 and CDR2: PRHDT, FYEKMQ (reference sequence). CDR3 loop: CASSARISDRDKKLYEQYF. The CDR3 bases are TGTGCCAGCAGCGCCAGGATTTCGGACAGGGACAAGAAACTCTACGAGCAGTACTTC.

The chain is built from TRBV5-1 and TRBJ2-7, with 8 positions matching TRBD2. The CDR3 is made up of 15 amino acids. Germline assignment: CDR1 SGHRS and CDR2 YFSETQ. Trimming cost V 0 bases and J 4 bases; bases outside gene matches: 6. The CDR3 nucleotides read TGCGCCAGCAGCTTGGTGAGCGGGAGCTTGTACGAGCAGTACTTC. Translated: CASSLVSGSLYEQYF.

The chain has TRBV7-9 and TRBJ2-5; D perhaps matches TRBD1 (5 bases). The CDR3 covers 13 residues. The V and J ends lost 7 bases and 2 bases respectively, with 11 bases between them. Germline-derived CDR1 and CDR2 are SEHNR and FQNEAQ (reference sequence). The CDR3 sequence is CASIPTGQETQYF. CDR3 coding DNA: TGTGCCAGCATCCCCACAGGACAAGAGACCCAGTACTTC.

Points on this clone: The same CDR3 arises from other DNA sequences in this sample as well. The rearrangement joins TRBV7-2 to TRBJ1-1; 10 nucleotides agree with TRBD1. CDR3 length equals 14 residues. Germline loops: CDR1 SGHTA, CDR2 FQGNSA. After removal of 5 bases from V and 1 base from J, the junction contained 1 base not matched to a gene. CDR3 nucleotides: TGTGCCAGCAGCAGGGACAGGGGGAACACTGAAGCTTTCTTT. Translated, it gives CASSRDRGNTEAFF.

The chain recombines TRBV5-4 with TRBJ1-2; unclear D gene. Germline CDR1 is SGHNT and CDR2 is YYREEE (reference sequence). V was trimmed by 1 base and J by 6 bases, leaving 19 bases between them. The CDR3 consists of 16 residues. The CDR3 coding sequence is TGTGCCAGCAGCTTGCCGGGGAGGGCTGGGCCGGATGGCTACACCTTC. Translated: CASSLPGRAGPDGYTF.

This chain joins TRBV4-2 and TRBJ2-5; 7 bases align to TRBD2. This CDR3 has 15 amino acids. Germline lookup yields CDR1 LGHNA and CDR2 YNFKEQ. The J segment lost 2 bases and the V segment lost 1 base, leaving 4 bases of the junction unmatched. CDR3 nucleotides: TGTGCCAGCAGCCAAGTACTGGGAGGGCAAGAGACCCAGTACTTC. Its protein product is CASSQVLGGQETQYF.

This chain uses TRBV10-3 with TRBJ2-3, with 9 bases that match TRBD2. There are 15 residues in the CDR3. Germline values: CDR1 ENHRY, CDR2 SYGVKD. The ends lost 5 bases at V and 4 bases at J; junction bases unmatched: 7. Here the CDR3 DNA reads TGTGCCATCAGTTATAGCGGGAGAGCAGCAGATACGCAGTATTTT. Its translation is CAISYSGRAADTQYF.

The V gene is TRBV7-3, the J gene TRBJ2-1, with D unresolved. This CDR3 comprises 14 residues. V was clipped by 5 bases and J by 4 bases, with 12 bases between them. CDR1 is SGHTA, CDR2 FQGTGA, per germline. CDR3 protein: CASSPSPAYNEQFF. The CDR3 DNA sequence: TGTGCCAGCAGCCCCTCACCCGCATACAATGAGCAGTTCTTC.

The gene calls are TRBV10-2 and TRBJ2-5; tentatively, D is TRBD2 (5 bases). Between the trimmed V and J ends, which lost 3 bases and 5 bases, there was a span of 10 bases. Germline assignment: CDR1 WSHSY and CDR2 SAAADI. The CDR3 has 13 amino acids. The CDR3 loop is CASSEYPGETQYF. The CDR3 DNA sequence: TGCGCCAGCAGTGAATATCCGGGGGAGACCCAGTACTTC.

This clone was counted a few times. Other nucleotide sequences in the sample specify the same CDR3. The chain uses TRBV18 and TRBJ1-2, with 9 bases matching TRBD1. Trimming at V came to 2 bases and at J to 8 bases, leaving 3 bases not matched to a gene. Germline V gene data show CDR1 as KGHSH and CDR2 as LQKENI. The CDR3 sequence is 13 residues long. This CDR3 is CASSPGTGNGYTF. The CDR3 coding sequence is TGTGCCAGCTCACCAGGGACAGGGAACGGCTACACCTTC.

J is TRBJ1-5 and V is TRBV19; tentative D call: TRBD1 (6 bases). V was shortened by 6 bases and J by 11 bases, with 23 bases between the two germline ends. Germline CDR1 LNHDA, CDR2 SQIVND (reference sequence). There are 15 residues in the CDR3. CDR3 region: CASSLDRWPLRAQHF. In nucleotides, the CDR3 is TGTGCCAGTAGCTTAGACAGGTGGCCCCTTAGGGCCCAGCATTTT. Based on the CDR3 plus reference TRBV19 and TRBJ1-5, the full variable domain is DGGITQSPKYLFRKEGQNVTLSCEQNLNHDAMYWYRQDPGQGLRLIYYSQIVNDFQKGDIAEGYSVSREKKESFPLTVTSAQKNPTAFYLCASSLDRWPLRAQHFGDGTRLSIL.

V usage is TRBV7-6 and J usage is TRBJ1-3; D perhaps matches TRBD1 (6 bases). This CDR3 has 15 residues. The V end was cut by 5 bases, the J end by 4 bases, with 15 bases between. The germline gives CDR1 SGHVS, CDR2 FNYEAQ. Written as DNA, the CDR3 is TGTGCCAGCAGCGCGTTTCAGGGGACCGGAAACACCATATATTTT. Translation gives CASSAFQGTGNTIYF.

In nucleotides, the CDR3 is TGCGCCAGCAGCCAAGTTCTGGGCACCTACGAGCAGTACTTC. It encodes CASSQVLGTYEQYF. The chain recombines TRBV4-3 with TRBJ2-7; D ambiguous. The germline gives CDR1 LGHNA, CDR2 YSLEER. This CDR3 region has 14 residues. V was trimmed by 1 base and J by 2 bases, leaving 9 bases between them.

V and J are TRBV18 and TRBJ2-1; D is unresolved. CDR3 length equals 14 residues. The ends were cut back, 4 bases at V and 5 bases at J, with 12 bases in the middle. Germline assignment: CDR1 KGHSH and CDR2 LQKENI. The CDR3 DNA sequence: TGTGCCAGCTCACGAGGTGGAAACGACAATGAGCAGTTCTTC. Protein: CASSRGGNDNEQFF.

This clone has a single count. V is TRBV5-1 and J is TRBJ2-7; D remains ambiguous. V lost 0 bases and J lost 1, with 8 bases in between. This CDR3 spans 14 amino acids. The germline gives CDR1 SGHRS, CDR2 YFSETQ. The CDR3 spells CASSLAPDSYEQYF. DNA for the CDR3: TGCGCCAGCAGCTTGGCACCAGATTCCTACGAGCAGTACTTC. Using reference TRBV5-1 and TRBJ2-7 for the parts outside the CDR3, the full variable domain is KAGVTQTPRYLIKTRGQQVTLSCSPISGHRSVSWYQQTPGQGLQFLFEYFSETQRNKGNFPGRFSGRQFSNSRSEMNVSTLELGDSALYLCASSLAPDSYEQYFGPGTRLTVT.

This clone was detected once. The chain carries TRBV6-5 and TRBJ2-1, with TRBD2 matching 9 bases. CDR1 and CDR2 from the germline V gene are MNHEY and SVGAGI. The V segment lost 2 bases and the J segment 3 bases; nucleotides outside the gene matches: 5. CDR3 size: 16 residues. The CDR3 here is CASSYRGLAYYNEQFF. The CDR3 bases are TGTGCCAGCAGTTACCGGGGACTAGCTTACTACAATGAGCAGTTCTTC.

The J gene is TRBJ2-7, the V gene TRBV5-1; D is ambiguous. The CDR3 sequence is 12 residues long. The V and J ends lost 3 bases and 5 bases respectively, with 9 bases between them. Germline assignment: CDR1 SGHRS and CDR2 YFSETQ. CDR3 DNA sequence: TGCGCCAGCAGCTGGCCGGACCACGAGCAGTACTTC. It encodes CASSWPDHEQYF.

The chain recombines TRBV30 with TRBJ1-1, with D possibly matching TRBD1 (5 bases). The V gene's germline CDR1 is GTSNPN and CDR2 SVGIG (reference sequence). The CDR3 runs to 14 residues. Between the trimmed V and J ends, which lost 3 bases and 3 bases, there was a span of 14 bases. The CDR3 loop is CAWSQRGKDTEAFF. The CDR3 DNA reads as TGTGCCTGGAGCCAAAGGGGTAAGGACACTGAAGCTTTCTTT. Looking up the rest from reference TRBV30 and TRBJ1-1 gives the full variable domain: SQTIHQWPATLVQPVGSPLSLECTVEGTSNPNLYWYRQAAGRGLQLLFYSVGIGQISSEVPQNLSASRPQDRQFILSSKKLLLSDSGFYLCAWSQRGKDTEAFFGQGTRLTVV.

The genes are TRBV6-1 and TRBJ2-3; no clear D. CDR3 length: 13 amino acids. V lost 10 bases and J lost 3, with 14 bases in between. CDR1 is MNHNS and CDR2 is SASEGT in the germline V gene. CDR3 loop: CATRPAATDTQYF. The CDR3 DNA is TGTGCCACCAGACCGGCAGCTACAGATACGCAGTATTTT.

The CDR3 is CAWSAGTSVNSYEQYF. The CDR3 nucleotides read TGTGCCTGGAGTGCCGGGACTAGCGTTAATTCCTACGAGCAGTACTTC. The chain couples TRBV30 to TRBJ2-7; the match to TRBD2 covers 10 bases. Germline lookup yields CDR1 GTSNPN and CDR2 SVGIG (reference sequence). V shed 1 base, J shed 1 base, and the junction held 7 bases outside the gene matches. This CDR3 is 16 amino acids long.

The chain joins TRBV9 to TRBJ1-5; 9 bases map to TRBD1. V lost 4 bases and J lost 6; bases outside the gene matches: 8. The CDR3 covers 15 residues. CDR1 and CDR2 (germline): SGDLS, YYNGEE. The CDR3 DNA follows: TGTGCCAGCAGCCCGTCGACAGGGGGAAGTCAGCCCCAGCATTTT. It codes for CASSPSTGGSQPQHF.

The chain recombines TRBV5-1 with TRBJ2-7; weak D call: TRBD2 (6 bases). The CDR3 sequence is 14 residues long. Trimming removed 2 bases at V and 0 bases at J, with 9 bases between. Germline V gives CDR1 SGHRS, CDR2 YFSETQ. The CDR3 sequence is CASSFVSGSYEQYF. In nucleotides, the CDR3 is TGCGCCAGCAGCTTCGTTAGCGGCTCCTACGAGCAGTACTTC.

V and J are TRBV6-1 and TRBJ1-5; D not resolved. The CDR3 length is 14 residues. V dropped 0 bases and J dropped 4 bases, with 7 bases sitting between them. From germline, CDR1 is MNHNS and CDR2 SASEGT. CDR3 protein: CASSEAWANQPQHF. As DNA, the CDR3 is TGTGCCAGCAGTGAAGCATGGGCGAATCAGCCCCAGCATTTT.